Following are 2 T cell receptor beta chains from one sample sequenced in a study of graft-versus-host responses after intestinal transplantation. These TCRs' antigens remain unknown. The method was immunoSEQ multiplex PCR; TCRdb's version includes in-frame clones alone and lacks a portion of them. The table records 89,000 or so clones, approximately 82% of them present only once. The sample consisted of unstimulated CD4+ T cells sorted from spleen or lymph node cells, taken before intestinal transplant. The receptors were sampled from a human donor who received an intestinal transplant.

The rearrangement uses TRBV6-5 and TRBJ2-1; 14 positions match TRBD2. The V gene end was trimmed by 7 bases and the J gene end by 12 bases; junction bases not matched to a gene: 8. Germline CDR1 is MNHEY and CDR2 is SVGAGI. CDR3 size: 14 residues. The CDR3 here is CASMGTSGGRWQFF. In nucleotides, the CDR3 is TGTGCCAGCATGGGGACTAGCGGGGGAAGATGGCAGTTCTTC.

The chain couples TRBV28 to TRBJ2-2; 8 bases align to TRBD2. The CDR3 covers 15 residues. The germline CDR1 and CDR2 sequences are MDHEN and SYDVKM. Trimming at V came to 7 bases and at J to 7 bases, leaving 11 bases not matched to a gene. For the CDR3, the DNA is TGTGCCAGCAAGCCGGGCGGGACTAGTTACGGGGAGCTGTTTTTT. Its translation: CASKPGGTSYGELFF.